This entry concerns a single T cell receptor (beta chain). Its antigen is unknown. This specimen belongs to a study of T-cell memory formation after mild COVID-19. Whole-study context: The TCR clusters were mostly specific to one donor.

The germline V gene has CDR1 MNHEY and CDR2 SMNVEV (reference sequence). Trimming took 6 bases from V and 5 from J, leaving 19 bases between them. The CDR3 has 15 amino acids. Study-level points and caveats: Shrinking CD4+ clones were chiefly CM and EM; CD8+ ones were chiefly EMRA. For second-wave clones that peaked at day 37, SARS-CoV-2 specificity went unverified.

Constant-segment primers were used for 5'RACE, and the resulting TCR alpha and TCR beta cDNA libraries carried sample barcodes and UMIs. One entry per CDR3 protein, called by TCRdb with MiXCR from the 5' RACE reads. Of about 560,000 distinct CDR3 sequences in the sample, about 20% were seen once. Sequenced sample: PBMCs or a T cell subset sorted from them (not recorded which). The receptor was derived from an adult woman who had mild COVID-19 (a few samples of this study predate the infection). Cell type and time point are not known. This rearrangement joins TRBV27 to TRBJ2-5; a possible D gene is TRBD2 (7 bases). The CDR3 nucleotides are TGTGCCAGCAGAAGGAGGGGGGGGACATCGGAGACCCAGTACTTC. This codes for CASRRRGGTSETQYF.